These T cell receptor beta chains were read from a single sample in a study of T cells in Graves' hyperthyroidism and ophthalmopathy. MiXCR, applied by TCRdb to the multiplex PCR reads, yields one record per CDR3 protein. The sample includes around 600,000 distinct CDR3 sequences, 16% of them seen just once. Material for sequencing was blood. The source of these receptors is a woman aged 40 to 55 with Graves' ophthalmopathy. CDR3s include the opening cysteine and the closing phenylalanine or tryptophan. The D gene is left open where the match is weak. Some rows mark clone size as missing; the rest say once, few, many or name a class of expanded clone.

clone_size | d_call | j_call | v_call | cdr3_nt | cdr3_aa
few | TRBD2 | TRBJ2-1 | TRBV28 | TGTGCCAGCAATTTTGGGGGCCTAGCGGGGTACAATGAGCAGTTCTTC | CASNFGGLAGYNEQFF
many | NA | TRBJ1-1 | TRBV20-1 | TGCAGTGCTAGAGAAGTGCGGGGGTTGAACACTGAAGCTTTCTTT | CSAREVRGLNTEAFF
NA | TRBD1 | TRBJ2-2 | TRBV19 | TGTGCCAGTAGTTTTGGGACAGGCCCCAACACCGGGGAGCTGTTTTTT | CASSFGTGPNTGELFF
few | NA | TRBJ2-1 | TRBV6-4 | TGTGCCAGCAGCGAACAGGGAGGGACCCACAATGAGCAGTTCTTC | CASSEQGGTHNEQFF
many | TRBD1 | TRBJ1-6 | TRBV6-1 | TGTGCCAGCAGTTCCCGCGGACAGGGTGATTCTTCACCCCTCCACTTT | CASSSRGQGDSSPLHF
many | NA | TRBJ1-1 | TRBV2 | TGTGCCAGCAGGACAGAGTTGAACACTGAAGCTTTCTTT | CASRTELNTEAFF
NA | NA | TRBJ1-6 | TRBV20-1 | TGCAGTGCTAGAGAGTATAATTCACCCCTCCACTTT | CSAREYNSPLHF
NA | NA | TRBJ2-2 | TRBV5-1 | TGCGCCAGCAGCTTGGAGGACACCAGGGAGCTGTTTTTT | CASSLEDTRELFF
NA | NA | TRBJ2-7 | TRBV14 | TGTGCCAGCAGCCCGGACTTGCTGTACGAGCAGTACTTC | CASSPDLLYEQYF
many | TRBD1 | TRBJ2-2 | TRBV28 | TGTGCCAGCAGATCAGGGGGCAGCACCGGGGAGCTGTTTTTT | CASRSGGSTGELFF
NA | TRBD2 | TRBJ2-7 | TRBV5-4 | TGTGCCAGCAGCCAAAAATCGGGAGGACCCTACGAGCAGTACTTC | CASSQKSGGPYEQYF
NA | NA | TRBJ1-5 | TRBV2 | TGTGCCAGCAGTGAGACAGACCCTAATCAGCCCCAATATTTT | CASSETDPNQPQYF
many | TRBD1 | TRBJ2-7 | TRBV16 | TGTGCCAGCAGCCTCATACAGGGGAACGAGCAGTACTTC | CASSLIQGNEQYF
many | TRBD2 | TRBJ2-3 | TRBV27 | TGTGCCAGCAGTCGCGGGGGGCCTGCAGATACGCAGTATTTT | CASSRGGPADTQYF
many | NA | TRBJ1-1 | TRBV5-1 | TGCGCCAGCAGCAAAGTCAGCTACACTGAAGCTTTCTTT | CASSKVSYTEAFF
many | NA | TRBJ1-1 | TRBV6-1 | TGTGCCAGCGGGTGGGGGCGGGGCACTGAAGCTTTCTTT | CASGWGRGTEAFF